A selection of T cell receptor beta chains follows, all from one sample in a study of STAT3 mutations in large granular lymphocyte leukemia. The method was immunoSEQ multiplex PCR; TCRdb's version includes in-frame clones alone and lacks a portion of them. The repertoire holds approximately 3,000 clones, with approximately 71% as singletons. Sample: peripheral blood mononuclear cells. Receptors were obtained from a woman in her forties with T-cell large granular lymphocyte leukemia. Some clones in this sample may be carry-over from other donors' samples. The CDR3 runs from the conserved cysteine through the conserved F or W. The D gene is left open where the match is weak. Not all rows give a size; the values are once, few, many and, for expanded clones, a class.

d_gene: NA
j_gene: TRBJ2-7
v_gene: TRBV28
abundance: large
CDR3aa: CASSLRRRAGLSEQYF
CDR3nt: TGTGCCAGCAGCCTTCGGCGACGGGCGGGCTTATCCGAGCAGTACTTC

d_gene: TRBD1
j_gene: TRBJ1-2
v_gene: TRBV5-1
abundance: few
CDR3aa: CASSLDTGEYGYTF
CDR3nt: TGCGCCAGCAGCTTGGATACAGGGGAGTATGGCTACACCTTC

d_gene: TRBD1
j_gene: TRBJ1-4
v_gene: TRBV5-1
abundance: NA
CDR3aa: CASSSQGAMSNEKLFF
CDR3nt: TGCGCCAGCAGCTCACAGGGGGCGATGTCTAATGAAAAACTGTTTTTT

d_gene: NA
j_gene: TRBJ1-4
v_gene: TRBV5-4
abundance: NA
CDR3aa: CASSLAGVGEKLFF
CDR3nt: TGTGCCAGCAGCTTGGCAGGCGTCGGAGAAAAACTGTTTTTT

d_gene: TRBD2
j_gene: TRBJ2-7
v_gene: TRBV5-1
abundance: NA
CDR3aa: CASSLAGRAYEQYF
CDR3nt: TGCGCCAGCAGCTTGGCCGGGAGGGCCTACGAGCAGTACTTC

d_gene: NA
j_gene: TRBJ2-7
v_gene: TRBV4-1
abundance: NA
CDR3aa: CASSQDYRGYEQYF
CDR3nt: TGCGCCAGCAGCCAAGATTATAGAGGCTACGAGCAGTACTTC

d_gene: NA
j_gene: TRBJ2-6
v_gene: TRBV18
abundance: few
CDR3aa: CASSRGSGANVLTF
CDR3nt: TGTGCCAGCTCCCGTGGGTCTGGGGCCAACGTCCTGACTTTC

d_gene: TRBD1
j_gene: TRBJ1-5
v_gene: TRBV4-3
abundance: NA
CDR3aa: CASSQEWDRPVPRAQPQHF
CDR3nt: TGCGCCAGCAGCCAAGAATGGGACAGGCCTGTCCCGAGGGCTCAGCCCCAGCATTTT

d_gene: NA
j_gene: TRBJ1-3
v_gene: TRBV4-2
abundance: NA
CDR3aa: CASSQEPRFTGNTIYF
CDR3nt: TGTGCCAGCAGCCAAGAGCCTCGGTTTACTGGAAACACCATATATTTT

d_gene: NA
j_gene: TRBJ2-1
v_gene: TRBV20-1
abundance: few
CDR3aa: CSAPTYNEQFF
CDR3nt: TGCAGCGCACCTACCTACAATGAGCAGTTCTTC

d_gene: NA
j_gene: TRBJ2-7
v_gene: TRBV30
abundance: NA
CDR3aa: CAWSVQGYEQYF
CDR3nt: TGTGCCTGGAGTGTACAAGGCTACGAGCAGTACTTC

d_gene: NA
j_gene: TRBJ2-5
v_gene: TRBV29-1
abundance: NA
CDR3aa: CSVGAVPRKETQYF
CDR3nt: TGCAGCGTGGGAGCAGTACCCCGAAAAGAGACCCAGTACTTC

d_gene: NA
j_gene: TRBJ1-5
v_gene: TRBV6-1
abundance: NA
CDR3aa: CASSENYSNQPQHF
CDR3nt: TGTGCCAGCAGTGAAAACTATAGCAATCAGCCCCAGCATTTT

d_gene: NA
j_gene: TRBJ1-2
v_gene: TRBV4-3
abundance: NA
CDR3aa: CASSQIPGKTANYGYTF
CDR3nt: TGCGCCAGCAGCCAGATCCCTGGAAAGACAGCTAACTATGGCTACACCTTC

d_gene: NA
j_gene: TRBJ1-2
v_gene: TRBV6-5
abundance: NA
CDR3aa: CASSYSGRGDNGYTF
CDR3nt: TGTGCCAGCAGTTACTCGGGTCGGGGGGACAATGGCTACACCTTC

d_gene: NA
j_gene: TRBJ2-7
v_gene: TRBV10-3
abundance: once
CDR3aa: CAISEVGFDEQYF
CDR3nt: TGTGCCATCAGTGAAGTGGGATTCGACGAGCAGTACTTC

d_gene: TRBD1
j_gene: TRBJ1-6
v_gene: TRBV5-6
abundance: NA
CDR3aa: CASNVGQTIRGSPLHF
CDR3nt: TGTGCCAGCAACGTGGGACAGACGATTCGCGGTTCACCCCTCCACTTT

d_gene: TRBD2
j_gene: TRBJ2-3
v_gene: TRBV5-1
abundance: NA
CDR3aa: CASSSGTSGGLSDTQYF
CDR3nt: TGCGCCAGCAGCTCGGGCACTAGCGGGGGGTTGTCAGATACGCAGTATTTT

d_gene: NA
j_gene: TRBJ1-2
v_gene: TRBV30
abundance: NA
CDR3aa: CAWSVLYVNYGYTF
CDR3nt: TGTGCCTGGAGTGTACTGTACGTTAACTATGGCTACACCTTC

d_gene: NA
j_gene: TRBJ1-3
v_gene: TRBV7-9
abundance: few
CDR3aa: CASSPEGGLTIYF
CDR3nt: TGTGCCAGCAGCCCAGAGGGAGGGCTCACCATATATTTT

d_gene: NA
j_gene: TRBJ1-5
v_gene: TRBV30
abundance: NA
CDR3aa: CAWSPRDDQPQHF
CDR3nt: TGTGCCTGGAGCCCCAGGGATGATCAGCCCCAGCATTTT

d_gene: NA
j_gene: TRBJ2-1
v_gene: TRBV27
abundance: NA
CDR3aa: CASRQPRGLSYNEQFF
CDR3nt: TGTGCCAGCAGACAACCAAGGGGGTTAAGCTACAATGAGCAGTTCTTC

d_gene: TRBD1
j_gene: TRBJ2-7
v_gene: TRBV7-9
abundance: NA
CDR3aa: CASSSQGTGNEDEQYF
CDR3nt: TGTGCCAGCAGCTCGCAGGGGACAGGTAACGAGGACGAGCAGTACTTC

d_gene: NA
j_gene: TRBJ1-4
v_gene: TRBV5-4
abundance: NA
CDR3aa: CASSSNLDATNEKLFF
CDR3nt: TGTGCCAGCAGCTCCAATTTGGACGCAACTAATGAAAAACTGTTTTTT

d_gene: NA
j_gene: TRBJ2-1
v_gene: TRBV7-9
abundance: few
CDR3aa: CASSSPPGAPNEQFF
CDR3nt: TGTGCCAGCAGCTCCCCCCCGGGGGCCCCCAATGAGCAGTTCTTC

d_gene: TRBD1
j_gene: TRBJ1-2
v_gene: TRBV29-1
abundance: NA
CDR3aa: CSVERTGPGSGYTF
CDR3nt: TGCAGCGTTGAGAGGACAGGGCCAGGGAGCGGCTACACCTTC

d_gene: NA
j_gene: TRBJ1-5
v_gene: TRBV30
abundance: NA
CDR3aa: CAWSAYSNQPQHF
CDR3nt: TGTGCCTGGAGTGCCTATAGCAATCAGCCCCAGCATTTT

d_gene: NA
j_gene: TRBJ1-2
v_gene: TRBV7-8
abundance: few
CDR3aa: CASSLGDKYGYTF
CDR3nt: TGTGCCAGCAGCTTGGGAGATAAGTATGGCTACACCTTC

d_gene: NA
j_gene: TRBJ1-2
v_gene: TRBV7-9
abundance: few
CDR3aa: CASSLVGQVVNYGYTF
CDR3nt: TGTGCCAGCAGCTTAGTTGGGCAGGTCGTCAACTATGGCTACACCTTC

d_gene: TRBD1
j_gene: TRBJ2-5
v_gene: TRBV4-3
abundance: NA
CDR3aa: CASSQTGGVETQYF
CDR3nt: TGCGCCAGCAGCCAAACAGGGGGCGTAGAGACCCAGTACTTC

d_gene: NA
j_gene: TRBJ2-7
v_gene: TRBV5-1
abundance: NA
CDR3aa: CASSLGPTKVGGEQYF
CDR3nt: TGCGCCAGCAGCTTGGGACCGACTAAGGTGGGTGGCGAGCAGTACTTC

d_gene: NA
j_gene: TRBJ1-1
v_gene: TRBV4-2
abundance: NA
CDR3aa: CASSQEGAIGEAFF
CDR3nt: TGTGCCAGCAGCCAAGAGGGAGCCATAGGGGAAGCTTTCTTT

d_gene: NA
j_gene: TRBJ2-7
v_gene: TRBV7-2
abundance: NA
CDR3aa: CASSPRTAYEQYF
CDR3nt: TGTGCCAGCAGCCCGCGGACAGCCTACGAGCAGTACTTC

d_gene: TRBD2
j_gene: TRBJ2-7
v_gene: TRBV13
abundance: NA
CDR3aa: CASSTTGGGDYEQYF
CDR3nt: TGTGCCAGCAGCACCACCGGGGGGGGAGACTACGAGCAGTACTTC

d_gene: NA
j_gene: TRBJ2-7
v_gene: TRBV7-9
abundance: few
CDR3aa: CASSFESGLEQYF
CDR3nt: TGTGCCAGCAGCTTCGAATCGGGGCTCGAGCAGTACTTC

d_gene: NA
j_gene: TRBJ2-7
v_gene: TRBV2
abundance: NA
CDR3aa: CASSARSSYEQYF
CDR3nt: TGTGCCAGCAGTGCTAGGAGCTCCTACGAGCAGTACTTC

d_gene: NA
j_gene: TRBJ1-1
v_gene: TRBV5-1
abundance: NA
CDR3aa: CASRHSRYGVDEAFF
CDR3nt: TGCGCCAGCAGACACAGCCGTTATGGGGTTGATGAAGCTTTCTTT

d_gene: NA
j_gene: TRBJ1-1
v_gene: TRBV5-1
abundance: NA
CDR3aa: CASNIERPEEAFF
CDR3nt: TGCGCCAGCAACATTGAACGGCCGGAAGAAGCTTTCTTT